This T cell receptor (beta chain) was recovered during a study of cytomegalovirus exposure and HLA in healthy donors. Overall study context: Earlier, some 200 million T cells were analyzed, and about 120 million unique TCR beta sequences were found among them. Regarding the study as a whole: Among CMV-associated TCR beta chains, most appeared HLA-restricted in a later analysis.

The PCR was carried out with 60 Vbeta primers and 13 Jbeta primers. Only in-frame clones appear in the TCRdb table, and some are missing; sequencing was by immunoSEQ multiplex PCR. The sample records roughly 120,000 clones, 75% to 80% being singletons. Sampled while nominally healthy, donors likely had unrecorded immune exposures. On this clone itself: As yet, its antigen is unknown.

The receptor was isolated from a woman aged 25 to 39 in good health and CMV-seronegative. Sequencing used PBMCs.

CDR3 in DNA: TGTGCCAGCAGCTTGGCCGGGTATGAGCAGTTCTTC. Translating it yields CASSLAGYEQFF. This sequence joins TRBV7-2 and TRBJ2-1; no firm D call. Germline V gene data show CDR1 as SGHTA and CDR2 as FQGNSA. Trimming pared 3 bases from V and 8 bases from J, leaving 8 bases between. CDR3 length: 12 amino acids.